The clone carrying this T cell receptor (beta chain) appeared once. As yet, its antigen is unknown. The data stem from a study of graft-versus-host responses after intestinal transplantation. Study-level information: Anti-thymocyte globulin induction was given to all recipients, followed by tacrolimus and steroids for 3 to 4 years.

TCRdb's copy holds only in-frame clones and misses some; the assay was immunoSEQ multiplex PCR. The sample lists 55,000 to 80,000 clones; 90% to 95% were seen once. Study-wide results and limits: Clonal ratios of graft-versus-host to host-versus-graft in allografts were high for patients exhibiting graft-donor T cell macrochimerism. GvH clonotypes were identified within recipient marrow, with a subset emerging first in ileum or blood.

The sequences come from unstimulated CD8+ T cells sorted from spleen or lymph node cells, collected before transplant. This receptor was taken from a human donor who was the organ donor for an intestinal transplant.

The CDR3 nucleotides are TGCGCCAGCAGCCAAGATAAGGGGCCATACGAGCAGTACTTC. This gives the protein CASSQDKGPYEQYF. J is TRBJ2-7 and V is TRBV4-3, with D maybe TRBD1 (5 bases). V gave up 0 bases and J gave up 4 bases, with 10 bases separating them. Germline CDR1 LGHNA, CDR2 YSLEER. The CDR3 has 14 residues.